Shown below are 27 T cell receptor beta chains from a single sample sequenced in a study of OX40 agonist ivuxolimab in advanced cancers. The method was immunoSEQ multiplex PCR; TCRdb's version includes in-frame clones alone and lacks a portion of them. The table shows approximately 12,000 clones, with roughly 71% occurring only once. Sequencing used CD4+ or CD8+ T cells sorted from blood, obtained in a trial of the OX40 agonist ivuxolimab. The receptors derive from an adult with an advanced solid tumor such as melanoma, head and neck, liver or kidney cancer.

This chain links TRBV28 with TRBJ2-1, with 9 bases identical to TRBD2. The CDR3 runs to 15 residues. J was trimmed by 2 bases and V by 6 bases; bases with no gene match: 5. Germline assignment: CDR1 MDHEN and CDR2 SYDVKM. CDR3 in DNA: TGTGCCAGCAGACAATCTAGCGGGGCCTACAATGAGCAGTTCTTC. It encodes CASRQSSGAYNEQFF. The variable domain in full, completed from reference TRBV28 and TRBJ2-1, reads DVKVTQSSRYLVKRTGEKVFLECVQDMDHENMFWYRQDPGLGLRLIYFSYDVKMKEKGDIPEGYSVSREKKERFSLILESASTNQTSMYLCASRQSSGAYNEQFFGPGTRLTVL.

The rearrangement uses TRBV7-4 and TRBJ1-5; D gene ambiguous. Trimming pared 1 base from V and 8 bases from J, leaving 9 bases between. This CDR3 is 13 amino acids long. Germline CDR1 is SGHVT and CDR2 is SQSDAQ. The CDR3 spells CASSLGFGEPQHF. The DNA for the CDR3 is TGTGCCAGCAGCTTAGGTTTCGGGGAGCCCCAGCATTTT.

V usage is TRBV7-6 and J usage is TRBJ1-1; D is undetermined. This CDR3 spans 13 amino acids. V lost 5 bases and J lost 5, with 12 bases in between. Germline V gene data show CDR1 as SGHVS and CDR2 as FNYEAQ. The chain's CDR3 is CASSQILGTEAFF. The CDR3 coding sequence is TGTGCCAGCAGCCAAATACTGGGGACTGAAGCTTTCTTT.

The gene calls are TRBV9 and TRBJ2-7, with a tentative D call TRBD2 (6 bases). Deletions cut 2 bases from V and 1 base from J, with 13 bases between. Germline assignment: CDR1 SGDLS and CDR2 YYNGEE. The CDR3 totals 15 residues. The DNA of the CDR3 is TGTGCCAGCAGCGTCGGGGAGGCACGGTCCTACGAGCAGTACTTC. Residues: CASSVGEARSYEQYF. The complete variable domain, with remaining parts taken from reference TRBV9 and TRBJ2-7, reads DSGVTQTPKHLITATGQRVTLRCSPRSGDLSVYWYQQSLDQGLQFLIQYYNGEERAKGNILERFSAQQFPDLHSELNLSSLELGDSALYFCASSVGEARSYEQYFGPGTRLTVT.

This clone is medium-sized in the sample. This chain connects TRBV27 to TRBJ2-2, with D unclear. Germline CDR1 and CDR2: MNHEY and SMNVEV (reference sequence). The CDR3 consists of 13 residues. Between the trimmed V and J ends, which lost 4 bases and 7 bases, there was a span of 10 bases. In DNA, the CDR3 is TGTGCCAGCAGTTCGGCGCTGATCGGGGAGCTGTTTTTT. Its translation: CASSSALIGELFF.

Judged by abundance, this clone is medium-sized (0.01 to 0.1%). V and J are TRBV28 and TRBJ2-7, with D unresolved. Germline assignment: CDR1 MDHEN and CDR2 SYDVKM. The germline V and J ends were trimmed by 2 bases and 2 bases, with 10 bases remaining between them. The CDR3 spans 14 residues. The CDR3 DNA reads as TGTGCCAGCAGTTTAAGGGTGGACCCCTACGAGCAGTACTTC. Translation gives CASSLRVDPYEQYF.

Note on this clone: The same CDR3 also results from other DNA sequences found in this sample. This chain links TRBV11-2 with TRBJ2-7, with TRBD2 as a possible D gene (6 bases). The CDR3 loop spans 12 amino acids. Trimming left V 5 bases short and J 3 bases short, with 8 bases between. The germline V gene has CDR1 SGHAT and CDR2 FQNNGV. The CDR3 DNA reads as TGTGCCAGCAGCCCCGGGGGCTACGAGCAGTACTTC. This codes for CASSPGGYEQYF.

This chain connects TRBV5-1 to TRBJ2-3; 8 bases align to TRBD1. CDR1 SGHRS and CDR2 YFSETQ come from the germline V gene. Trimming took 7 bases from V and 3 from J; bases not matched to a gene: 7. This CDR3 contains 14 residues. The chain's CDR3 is CASAWTGRTDTQYF. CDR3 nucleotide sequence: TGCGCCAGCGCGTGGACAGGGAGAACAGATACGCAGTATTTT.

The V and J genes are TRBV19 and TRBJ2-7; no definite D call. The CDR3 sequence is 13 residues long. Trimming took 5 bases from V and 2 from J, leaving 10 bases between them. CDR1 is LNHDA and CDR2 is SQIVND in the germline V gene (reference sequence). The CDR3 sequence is CASSEQFPYEQYF. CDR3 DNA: TGTGCCAGTAGTGAGCAGTTCCCCTACGAGCAGTACTTC.

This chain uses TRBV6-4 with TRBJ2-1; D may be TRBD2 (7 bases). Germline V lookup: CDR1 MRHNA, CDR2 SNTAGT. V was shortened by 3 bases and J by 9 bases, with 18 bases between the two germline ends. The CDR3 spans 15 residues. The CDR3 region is CASSEGGGQAGEQFF. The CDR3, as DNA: TGTGCCAGCAGTGAAGGCGGGGGCCAAGCGGGTGAGCAGTTCTTC.

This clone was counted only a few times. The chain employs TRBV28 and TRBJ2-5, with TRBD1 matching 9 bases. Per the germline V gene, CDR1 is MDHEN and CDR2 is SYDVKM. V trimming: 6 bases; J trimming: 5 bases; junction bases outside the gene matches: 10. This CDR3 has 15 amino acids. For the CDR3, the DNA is TGTGCCAGCAGCGCCGGGACAGGGTCGGAGGAGACCCAGTACTTC. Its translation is CASSAGTGSEETQYF.

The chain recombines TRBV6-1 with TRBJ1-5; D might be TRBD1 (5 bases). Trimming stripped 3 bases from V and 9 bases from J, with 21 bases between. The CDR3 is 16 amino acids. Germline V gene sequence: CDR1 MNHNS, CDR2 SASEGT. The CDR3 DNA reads TGTGCCAGCAGTGATGCGGGGGGAGAATTGCTGGGGCCCCAGCATTTT. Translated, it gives CASSDAGGELLGPQHF.

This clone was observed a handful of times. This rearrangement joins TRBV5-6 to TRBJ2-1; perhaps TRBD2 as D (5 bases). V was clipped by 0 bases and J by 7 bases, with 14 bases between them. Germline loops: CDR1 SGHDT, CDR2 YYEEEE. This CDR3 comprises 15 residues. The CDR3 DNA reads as TGTGCCAGCAGCTTGGCCGAGAGGGTGGTGAATGAGCAGTTCTTC. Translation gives CASSLAERVVNEQFF.

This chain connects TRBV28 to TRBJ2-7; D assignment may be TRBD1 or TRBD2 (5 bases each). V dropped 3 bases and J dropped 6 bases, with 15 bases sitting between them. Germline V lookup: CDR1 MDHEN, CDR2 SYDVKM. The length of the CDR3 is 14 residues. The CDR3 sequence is CASSFGTESAEQYF. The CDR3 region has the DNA TGTGCCAGCAGTTTCGGGACGGAGTCTGCCGAGCAGTACTTC.

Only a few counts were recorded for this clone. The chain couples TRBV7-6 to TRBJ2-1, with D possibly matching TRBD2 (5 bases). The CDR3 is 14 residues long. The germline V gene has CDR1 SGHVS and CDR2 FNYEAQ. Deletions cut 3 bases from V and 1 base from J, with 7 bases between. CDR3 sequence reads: CASSFEGSYNEQFF. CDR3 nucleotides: TGTGCCAGCAGCTTTGAGGGATCCTACAATGAGCAGTTCTTC.

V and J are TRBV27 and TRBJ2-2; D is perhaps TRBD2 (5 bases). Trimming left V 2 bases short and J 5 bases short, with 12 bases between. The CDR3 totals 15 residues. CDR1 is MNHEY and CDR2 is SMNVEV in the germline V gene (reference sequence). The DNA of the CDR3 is TGTGCCAGCAGTTTAAGAGGGTACGGAACCGGGGAGCTGTTTTTT. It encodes CASSLRGYGTGELFF.

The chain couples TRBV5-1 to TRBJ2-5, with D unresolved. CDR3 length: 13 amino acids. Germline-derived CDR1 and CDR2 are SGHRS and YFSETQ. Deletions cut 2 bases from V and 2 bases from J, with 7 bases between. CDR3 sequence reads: CASSLPPQETQYF. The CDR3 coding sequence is TGCGCCAGCAGCTTACCCCCTCAAGAGACCCAGTACTTC.

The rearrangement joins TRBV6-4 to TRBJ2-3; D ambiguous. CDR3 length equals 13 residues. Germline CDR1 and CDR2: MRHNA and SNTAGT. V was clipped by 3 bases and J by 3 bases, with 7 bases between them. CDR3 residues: CASSEVGTDTQYF. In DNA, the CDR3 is TGTGCCAGCAGTGAAGTAGGGACAGATACGCAGTATTTT.

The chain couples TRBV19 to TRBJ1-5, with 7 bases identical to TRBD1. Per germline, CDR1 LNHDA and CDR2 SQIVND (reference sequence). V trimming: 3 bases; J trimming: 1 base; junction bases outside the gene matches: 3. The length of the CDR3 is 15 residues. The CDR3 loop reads CASSIWGQSNQPQHF. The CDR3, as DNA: TGTGCCAGTAGTATCTGGGGACAGAGCAATCAGCCCCAGCATTTT.

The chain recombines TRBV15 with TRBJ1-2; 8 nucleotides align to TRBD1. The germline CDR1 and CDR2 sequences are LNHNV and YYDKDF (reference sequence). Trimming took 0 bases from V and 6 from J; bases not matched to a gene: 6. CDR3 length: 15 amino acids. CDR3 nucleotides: TGTGCCACCAGCAGAGACCAGGGGGCAGGGGATGGCTACACCTTC. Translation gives CATSRDQGAGDGYTF.

The DNA for the CDR3 is TGTGCCAGCAGTTTAGGCAGCACCTACGAGCAGTACTTC. This encodes CASSLGSTYEQYF. This chain joins TRBV6-6 and TRBJ2-7, with no clear D. Germline CDR1 reads MNHNY; CDR2 reads SVGAGI (reference sequence). CDR3 length equals 13 residues. Trimming removed 4 bases from V and 2 bases from J, with 9 bases in between.

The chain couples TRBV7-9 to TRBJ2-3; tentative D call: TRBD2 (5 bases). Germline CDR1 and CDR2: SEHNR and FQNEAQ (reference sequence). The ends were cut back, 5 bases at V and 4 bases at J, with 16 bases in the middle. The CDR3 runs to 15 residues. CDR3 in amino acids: CASSPPAGGADTQYF. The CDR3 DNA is TGTGCCAGCAGCCCCCCCGCGGGCGGAGCAGATACGCAGTATTTT.

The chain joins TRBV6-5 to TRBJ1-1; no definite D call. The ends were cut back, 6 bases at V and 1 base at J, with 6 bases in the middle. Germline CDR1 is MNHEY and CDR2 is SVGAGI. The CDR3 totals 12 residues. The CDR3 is CASRERNTEAFF. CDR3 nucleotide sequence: TGTGCCAGCAGGGAACGGAACACTGAAGCTTTCTTT.

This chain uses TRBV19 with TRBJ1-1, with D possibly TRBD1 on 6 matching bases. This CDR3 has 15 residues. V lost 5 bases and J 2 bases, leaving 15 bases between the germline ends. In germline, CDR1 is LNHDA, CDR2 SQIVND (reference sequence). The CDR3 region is CASSQRQAGNTEAFF. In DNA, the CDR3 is TGTGCCAGTAGTCAGAGACAGGCCGGTAACACTGAAGCTTTCTTT.

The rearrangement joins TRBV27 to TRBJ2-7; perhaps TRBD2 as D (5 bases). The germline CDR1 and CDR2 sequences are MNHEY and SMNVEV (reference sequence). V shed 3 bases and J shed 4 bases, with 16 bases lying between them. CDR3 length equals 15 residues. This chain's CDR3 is CASSFLGLPGYEQYF. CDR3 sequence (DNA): TGTGCCAGCAGTTTTCTTGGGCTACCGGGGTACGAGCAGTACTTC.

As DNA, the CDR3 is TGTGCCAGCAGCTTGTTGTCTGTAACCTACGAGCAGTACTTC. Translation gives CASSLLSVTYEQYF. The V and J genes are TRBV5-8 and TRBJ2-7, with D hard to call. V was pared by 1 base and J by 2 bases, with 10 bases between. The germline gives CDR1 SGHTS, CDR2 YDEGEE. This CDR3 has 14 amino acids.

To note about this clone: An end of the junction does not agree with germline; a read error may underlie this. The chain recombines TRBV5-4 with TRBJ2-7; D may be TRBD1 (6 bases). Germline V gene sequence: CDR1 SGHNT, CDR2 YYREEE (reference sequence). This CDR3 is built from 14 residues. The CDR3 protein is CASSTGRGAYERYF. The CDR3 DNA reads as TGTGCCAGCAGCACAGGCAGGGGAGCCTACGAGCGGTACTTC.